Each of the 20 T cell receptor beta chains below was sequenced from the same sample in a study of blood T cell repertoires in COVID-19. Clones were read by immunoSEQ multiplex PCR, and TCRdb kept only the in-frame ones, dropping some. The sample contains about 74,000 clones, 90% of which appear only once. Sequences were obtained from peripheral blood. These receptors came from a human donor in a cohort sampled during active COVID-19.

This clone was recorded once. The J gene is TRBJ1-1, the V gene TRBV27, with 10 bases aligning to TRBD1. Looked up from germline, CDR1 is MNHEY and CDR2 is SMNVEV (reference sequence). V gave up 0 bases and J gave up 4 bases; unmatched junction bases: 8. CDR3 size: 17 residues. The chain's CDR3 is CASSLSGTGAGGTEAFF. The DNA for the CDR3 is TGTGCCAGCAGTTTATCGGGGACAGGGGCGGGTGGCACTGAAGCTTTCTTT.

The chain employs TRBV4-1 and TRBJ2-1, with a weak D call TRBD2 (6 bases). This CDR3 spans 16 amino acids. CDR1 and CDR2 from the germline V gene are MGHRA and YSYEKL. Trimming shortened V by 4 bases and J by 1 base, and 14 bases separated the two germline ends. The CDR3 is CASSPNPSESYNEQFF. The CDR3 DNA reads TGCGCCAGCAGCCCCAATCCTAGCGAATCCTACAATGAGCAGTTCTTC.

This chain uses TRBV6-2 or TRBV6-3 with TRBJ2-1, with D uncertain. V lost 1 base to trimming and J lost 0 bases, with 4 bases between them. Germline CDR1 is MNHEY and CDR2 is SVGEGT. The CDR3 is 14 amino acids. The CDR3 loop is CASSYLSSYNEQFF. The DNA for the CDR3 is TGTGCCAGCAGTTACTTGAGCTCCTACAATGAGCAGTTCTTC.

This rearrangement joins TRBV5-4 to TRBJ1-1, with a possible D match to TRBD1 (6 bases). Germline V gene sequence: CDR1 SGHNT, CDR2 YYREEE (reference sequence). The V end was cut by 4 bases, the J end by 3 bases, with 13 bases between. The CDR3 runs to 14 residues. The CDR3 bases are TGTGCCAGCAGCGTAAGGGGGGGGTACACTGAAGCTTTCTTT. It specifies CASSVRGGYTEAFF.

This chain connects TRBV9 to TRBJ2-2, with 7 bases fitting TRBD2. From germline, CDR1 is SGDLS and CDR2 YYNGEE. CDR3 size: 16 residues. With V trimmed by 3 bases and J by 0 bases, 5 bases remained unmatched. CDR3 bases: TGTGCCAGCAGCGCGGGCGGGGGATCGAACACCGGGGAGCTGTTTTTT. Protein product: CASSAGGGSNTGELFF.

The CDR3 DNA sequence: TGTGCCAGCAGCCAGACAGGATACTACGAGCAGTACTTC. This codes for CASSQTGYYEQYF. The genes are TRBV5-4 and TRBJ2-7, with D possibly TRBD1 on 6 matching bases. Germline CDR1 reads SGHNT; CDR2 reads YYREEE (reference sequence). The length of the CDR3 is 13 residues. The V gene lost 4 bases and the J gene lost 3 bases, with 11 bases spanning the gap.

This clone appeared once. The J gene is TRBJ2-5, the V gene TRBV6-7; 7 positions match TRBD1. TRBV6-7 is treated as an ORF (open reading frame) with a function not yet certain. This CDR3 contains 15 residues. Losses at the gene ends were 4 bases for V and 3 bases for J; bases not matched to a gene: 8. CDR3 DNA sequence: TGTGCCAGCAGTTCACTAGGACAGGACGAAGAGACCCAGTACTTC. It is translated as CASSSLGQDEETQYF.

The V call is TRBV7-9, the J call TRBJ2-1; 11 nucleotides line up with TRBD2. V lost 5 bases to trimming and J lost 7 bases; unmatched junction nucleotides: 7. Germline CDR1 and CDR2: SEHNR and FQNEAQ (reference sequence). The CDR3 contains 15 residues. CDR3 protein: CASSNSGRARNEQFF. As DNA, the CDR3 is TGTGCCAGCAGCAATAGCGGGAGGGCCAGGAATGAGCAGTTCTTC.

The V call is TRBV19, the J call TRBJ2-6, with 10 bases matching TRBD1. Germline CDR1 is LNHDA and CDR2 is SQIVND (reference sequence). J was trimmed by 0 bases and V by 5 bases; bases with no gene match: 16. This CDR3 has 21 residues. CDR3 coding DNA: TGTGCCAGTAGTCCCCTTCGGGACAGGGGACTTCAATACTCTGGGGCCAACGTCCTGACTTTC. Translated: CASSPLRDRGLQYSGANVLTF.

This chain connects TRBV28 to TRBJ2-3; the D gene is possibly TRBD1 (5 bases). Trimming took 2 bases from V and 2 from J, leaving 17 bases between them. The CDR3 consists of 17 residues. Germline values: CDR1 MDHEN, CDR2 SYDVKM. CDR3: CASSLGHKGAHTDTQYF. The CDR3 region has the DNA TGTGCCAGCAGTTTAGGCCACAAAGGGGCCCACACAGATACGCAGTATTTT. The complete variable domain, with remaining parts taken from reference TRBV28 and TRBJ2-3, reads DVKVTQSSRYLVKRTGEKVFLECVQDMDHENMFWYRQDPGLGLRLIYFSYDVKMKEKGDIPEGYSVSREKKERFSLILESASTNQTSMYLCASSLGHKGAHTDTQYFGPGTRLTVL.

The chain couples TRBV6-6 to TRBJ2-7; TRBD2 aligns across 7 bases. The CDR3 covers 14 residues. Losses at the gene ends were 0 bases for V and 3 bases for J; bases not matched to a gene: 2. Germline V gene data show CDR1 as MNHNY and CDR2 as SVGAGI (reference sequence). The CDR3 region has the DNA TGTGCCAGCAGTTACTCTCGGACTAGCTACGAGCAGTACTTC. It yields the protein CASSYSRTSYEQYF.

The V call is TRBV21-1, the J call TRBJ1-1; the D segment call TRBD1 is taken from the table without a DNA check. TRBV21-1 is shown as a pseudogene. The CDR3 has 17 amino acids. Here the CDR3 DNA reads TGTGCCAGCAGCCCGAAAAGCCTGGACAGGGTCGGCACTGAAGCTTTCTTT. Amino acids: CASSPKSLDRVGTEAFF.

The chain couples TRBV4-2 to TRBJ2-2; D is possibly TRBD1 (6 bases). Germline V gives CDR1 LGHNA, CDR2 YNFKEQ. V gave up 3 bases and J gave up 1 base, with 12 bases separating them. The CDR3 extends over 16 amino acids. CDR3 sequence reads: CASSHPGTLNTGELFF. The CDR3 bases are TGTGCCAGCAGCCACCCCGGGACACTGAACACCGGGGAGCTGTTTTTT.

The J gene is TRBJ2-5, the V gene TRBV6-5; TRBD1 is a possible D gene (5 bases). CDR1 and CDR2 from the germline V gene are MNHEY and SVGAGI. The CDR3 runs to 16 residues. Trimming took 2 bases from V and 5 from J, leaving 18 bases between them. For the CDR3, the DNA is TGTGCCAGCAGTTACGGCGACAGCTCCGCAGGGGAGACCCAGTACTTC. Its translation is CASSYGDSSAGETQYF.

V gene TRBV7-2 combines with J gene TRBJ2-5, with D maybe TRBD2 (5 bases). Germline CDR1 SGHTA, CDR2 FQGNSA. The CDR3 loop spans 14 amino acids. Trimming left V 4 bases short and J 5 bases short, with 14 bases between. The chain's CDR3 is CASSSGLAWETQYF. CDR3 in DNA: TGTGCCAGCAGCTCCGGACTGGCGTGGGAGACCCAGTACTTC.

This chain uses TRBV7-3 with TRBJ2-2; a weak D match, TRBD1 (5 bases). V dropped 4 bases and J dropped 8 bases, with 8 bases sitting between them. Per the germline V gene, CDR1 is SGHTA and CDR2 is FQGTGA. The CDR3 is made up of 12 amino acids. For the CDR3, the DNA is TGTGCCAGCAGCTCAGGGTCAGGGGAGCTGTTTTTT. Translating gives CASSSGSGELFF.

This clone was observed a handful of times. This chain uses TRBV3-1 (or the pseudogene TRBV3-2) with TRBJ2-7; TRBD1 might be the D (7 bases). CDR1 and CDR2 from the germline V gene are LGHDT and YNNKEL (reference sequence). The CDR3 is made up of 14 amino acids. Between the trimmed V and J ends, which lost 6 bases and 2 bases, there was a span of 14 bases. The CDR3 is CASSLGGQPYEQYF. DNA of the CDR3: TGTGCCAGCAGTCTCGGGGGACAGCCCTACGAGCAGTACTTC.

V gene TRBV27 combines with J gene TRBJ1-1; 7 bases are shared with TRBD1. The CDR3 is made up of 14 amino acids. Germline CDR1 is MNHEY and CDR2 is SMNVEV (reference sequence). V lost 4 bases, J lost 1 base, and 3 bases stayed unmatched. The CDR3 DNA reads TGTGCCAGCAGTTCCGGACAGGCGAACACTGAAGCTTTCTTT. It encodes CASSSGQANTEAFF.

In nucleotides, the CDR3 is TGTGCCAGCAGTCGACCGGGACAGGGTAATCAGCCCCAGCATTTT. Translation gives CASSRPGQGNQPQHF. The chain couples TRBV28 to TRBJ1-5; 9 positions match TRBD1. V was pared by 5 bases and J by 4 bases, with 6 bases of the junction left unmatched. CDR1 is MDHEN and CDR2 is SYDVKM in the germline V gene. CDR3 length: 15 residues.

V gene TRBV5-4 combines with J gene TRBJ1-2; 10 bases align to TRBD1. V gave up 2 bases and J gave up 6 bases; unmatched junction bases: 7. The CDR3 has 15 amino acids. The V gene's germline CDR1 is SGHNT and CDR2 YYREEE (reference sequence). As DNA, the CDR3 is TGTGCCAGCAGCTTACCGGGACAGGGGCCCAATGGCTACACCTTC. Encoded protein: CASSLPGQGPNGYTF.